The next 3 T cell receptor beta chains were all read from a single sample in a study of shared clonotypes between healthy human individuals. Here immunoSEQ multiplex PCR was the method, and the copy in TCRdb shows in-frame clones only, minus some. The sample includes about 380,000 clones, about 96% of them seen just once. Sample: memory CD8+ T cells sorted from blood. Subset reported: CD45RO+ cells pooled with CCR7-negative TemRA cells. Source of these receptors: a man younger than 45 in good health.

The chain carries TRBV5-4 and TRBJ2-5; D not resolved. Trimming left V 4 bases short and J 2 bases short, with 6 bases between. The CDR3 spans 12 residues. Germline loops: CDR1 SGHNT, CDR2 YYREEE (reference sequence). The CDR3 is CASSQSQETQYF. The CDR3 nucleotides read TGTGCCAGCAGCCAATCACAAGAGACCCAGTACTTC.

V and J are TRBV2 and TRBJ1-5; possibly TRBD1 for D (5 bases). CDR3 length: 14 amino acids. The germline V gene encodes CDR1 SNHLY and CDR2 FYNNEI. V was shortened by 4 bases and J by 7 bases, with 14 bases between the two germline ends. CDR3 in DNA: TGTGCCAGCAGTGCTGAGACAGCCTGGCAGCCCCAGCATTTT. Protein sequence: CASSAETAWQPQHF. Looking up the rest from reference TRBV2 and TRBJ1-5 gives the full variable domain: EPEVTQTPSHQVTQMGQEVILRCVPISNHLYFYWYRQILGQKVEFLVSFYNNEISEKSEIFDDQFSVERPDGSNFTLKIRSTKLEDSAMYFCASSAETAWQPQHFGDGTRLSIL.

The chain carries TRBV5-1 and TRBJ2-5, with D possibly matching TRBD1 (5 bases). The CDR3 spans 15 residues. V was pared by 4 bases and J by 4 bases, with 17 bases between. The germline CDR1 and CDR2 sequences are SGHRS and YFSETQ. CDR3: CASSHTLGQGETQYF. The CDR3, as DNA: TGCGCCAGCAGCCACACCCTCGGGCAGGGAGAGACCCAGTACTTC.